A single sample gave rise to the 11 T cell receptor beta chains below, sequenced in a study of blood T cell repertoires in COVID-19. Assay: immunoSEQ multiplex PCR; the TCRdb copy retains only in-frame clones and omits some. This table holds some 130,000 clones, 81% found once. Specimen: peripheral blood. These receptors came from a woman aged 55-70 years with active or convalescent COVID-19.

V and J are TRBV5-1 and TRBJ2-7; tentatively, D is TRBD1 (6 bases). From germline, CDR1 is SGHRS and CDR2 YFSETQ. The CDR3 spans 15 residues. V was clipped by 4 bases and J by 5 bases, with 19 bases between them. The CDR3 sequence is CASSLGGLGSHEQYF. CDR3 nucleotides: TGCGCCAGCAGCCTAGGGGGTTTAGGTAGCCACGAGCAGTACTTC.

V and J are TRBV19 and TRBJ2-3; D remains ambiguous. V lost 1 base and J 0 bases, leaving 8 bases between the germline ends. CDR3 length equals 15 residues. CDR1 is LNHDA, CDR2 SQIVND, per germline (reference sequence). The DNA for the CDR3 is TGTGCCAGTAGTATAGCGGGTCGAAGCACAGATACGCAGTATTTT. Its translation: CASSIAGRSTDTQYF.

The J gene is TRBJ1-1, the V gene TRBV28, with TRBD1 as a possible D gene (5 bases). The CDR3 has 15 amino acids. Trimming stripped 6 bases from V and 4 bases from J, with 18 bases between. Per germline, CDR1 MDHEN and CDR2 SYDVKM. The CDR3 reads CASRTFRGVGTEAFF. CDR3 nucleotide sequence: TGTGCCAGCAGAACATTCCGGGGGGTCGGCACTGAAGCTTTCTTT.

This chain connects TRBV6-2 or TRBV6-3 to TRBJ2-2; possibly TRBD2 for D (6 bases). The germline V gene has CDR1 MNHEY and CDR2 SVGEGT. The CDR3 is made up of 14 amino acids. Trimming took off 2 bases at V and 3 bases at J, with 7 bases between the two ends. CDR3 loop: CASSYRLDTGELFF. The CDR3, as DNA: TGTGCCAGCAGTTACAGACTAGACACCGGGGAGCTGTTTTTT.

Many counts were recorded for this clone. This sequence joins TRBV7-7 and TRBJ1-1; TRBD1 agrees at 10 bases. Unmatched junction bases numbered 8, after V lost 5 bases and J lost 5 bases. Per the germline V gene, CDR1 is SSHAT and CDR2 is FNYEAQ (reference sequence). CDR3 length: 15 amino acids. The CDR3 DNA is TGTGCCAGCAGCGTGGGGGACAGGGGCAGAACTGAAGCTTTCTTT. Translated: CASSVGDRGRTEAFF.

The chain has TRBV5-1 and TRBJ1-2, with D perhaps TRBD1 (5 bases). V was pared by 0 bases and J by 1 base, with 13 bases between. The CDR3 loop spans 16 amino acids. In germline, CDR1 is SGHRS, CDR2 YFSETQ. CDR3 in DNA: TGCGCCAGCAGCTTGGGTGGGGCAGCTCTTAACTATGGCTACACCTTC. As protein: CASSLGGAALNYGYTF.

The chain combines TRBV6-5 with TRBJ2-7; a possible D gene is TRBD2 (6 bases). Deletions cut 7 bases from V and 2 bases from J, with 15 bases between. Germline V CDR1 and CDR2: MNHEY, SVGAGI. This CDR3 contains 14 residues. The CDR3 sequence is CASTPTRGTYEQYV. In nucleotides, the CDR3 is TGTGCCAGCACCCCAACGCGGGGAACCTACGAGCAGTACGTC.

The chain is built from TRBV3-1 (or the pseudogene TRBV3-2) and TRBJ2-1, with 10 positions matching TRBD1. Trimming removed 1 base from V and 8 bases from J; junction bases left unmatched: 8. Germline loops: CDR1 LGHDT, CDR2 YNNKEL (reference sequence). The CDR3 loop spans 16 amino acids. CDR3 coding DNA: TGTGCCAGCAGCCAAGCCCACCGGGACAGGGGATATGAGCAGTTCTTC. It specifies CASSQAHRDRGYEQFF.

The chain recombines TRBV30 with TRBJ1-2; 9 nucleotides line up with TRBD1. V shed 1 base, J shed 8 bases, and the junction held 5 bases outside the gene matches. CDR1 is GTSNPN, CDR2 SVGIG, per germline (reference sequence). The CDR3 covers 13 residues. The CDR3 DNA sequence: TGTGCCTGGAGTGGGACAGGGGAGGGCGGCTACACCTTC. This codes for CAWSGTGEGGYTF.

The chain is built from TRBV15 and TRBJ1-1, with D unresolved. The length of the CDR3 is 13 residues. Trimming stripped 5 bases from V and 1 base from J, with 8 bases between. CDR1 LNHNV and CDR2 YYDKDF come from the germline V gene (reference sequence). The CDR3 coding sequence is TGTGCCACCAGCCAGGCGTGGAACACTGAAGCTTTCTTT. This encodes CATSQAWNTEAFF.

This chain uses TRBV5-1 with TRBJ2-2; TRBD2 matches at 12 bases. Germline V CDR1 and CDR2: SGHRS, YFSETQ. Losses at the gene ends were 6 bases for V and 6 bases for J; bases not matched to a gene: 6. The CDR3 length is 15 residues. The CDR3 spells CASKTTSGSPGELFF. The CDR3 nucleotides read TGCGCCAGCAAAACGACTAGCGGGAGCCCCGGGGAGCTGTTTTTT.